These T cell receptor beta chains were read from a single sample in a study of regulatory T cells in long-lasting Graves disease. TCRdb passed the multiplex PCR reads through MiXCR, listing each CDR3 protein once. The data show about 420,000 distinct CDR3 sequences, roughly a quarter seen once. Material: peripheral blood mononuclear cells (PBMCs), obtained when the disease was refractory, from a patient treated with antithyroid drugs. Every receptor here comes from a female donor with Graves disease. Each CDR3 is given with its conserved first and last residue. Each record gives: D gene, V gene, clone size, J gene, CDR3 DNA, CDR3 protein. A D gene is named only where the DNA matches it firmly. A clone size is listed for some rows: how often the clone was seen (once, few, many), or a class if it is expanded.

D: -; V: TRBV10-3; size: -; J: TRBJ2-7; DNA: TGTGCCATCAGTGAGTCGCAGGTTACCTACGAGCAGTACTTC; CDR3: CAISESQVTYEQYF
D: TRBD2; V: TRBV11-1; size: -; J: TRBJ2-2; DNA: TGTGCCAGCAGCGAGTCAACTAGCGGGAGGGCAACCGGGGAGCTGTTTTTT; CDR3: CASSESTSGRATGELFF
D: -; V: TRBV14; size: many; J: TRBJ2-5; DNA: TGTGCCAGCGGGACGGGGAGTCAAGAGACCCAGTACTTC; CDR3: CASGTGSQETQYF
D: TRBD2; V: TRBV10-3; size: -; J: TRBJ2-1; DNA: TGTGCCATCAGTAAAACTAGCGGGGACTACAATGAGCAGTTCTTC; CDR3: CAISKTSGDYNEQFF
D: -; V: TRBV10-3; size: few; J: TRBJ1-5; DNA: TGTGCCATCAGTGAGGGGGTTTATCAGCCTCAGCATTTT; CDR3: CAISEGVYQPQHF
D: -; V: TRBV5-1; size: -; J: TRBJ2-7; DNA: TGCGCCAGCAGCTATCTAGGCAGCTCCTACGAGCAGTACTTC; CDR3: CASSYLGSSYEQYF
D: -; V: TRBV29-1; size: -; J: TRBJ2-7; DNA: TGCAGCGTTGTGGAGGGTAGGTACGAGCAGTACTTC; CDR3: CSVVEGRYEQYF
D: -; V: TRBV11-2; size: -; J: TRBJ1-3; DNA: TGTGCCAGCAGCCGAGGGGACCCTGGAAACACCATATATTTT; CDR3: CASSRGDPGNTIYF
D: -; V: TRBV28; size: -; J: TRBJ1-5; DNA: TGTGCCAGCAATTCCCGATGGGGGGGGAGCAATCAGCCCCAGCATTTT; CDR3: CASNSRWGGSNQPQHF
D: TRBD2; V: TRBV5-1; size: few; J: TRBJ2-7; DNA: TGCGCCAGCAGCTTGGGGACTAGCTTCATATCCTACGAGCAGTACTTC; CDR3: CASSLGTSFISYEQYF
D: -; V: TRBV19; size: few; J: TRBJ2-2; DNA: TGTGCCAGTAGTCCCACGGGGTCGGGTAGAACCGGGGAGCTGTTTTTT; CDR3: CASSPTGSGRTGELFF
D: -; V: TRBV2; size: many; J: TRBJ1-2; DNA: TGTGCCAGCAGTGTTGAGACTGCTAACTATGGCTACACCTTC; CDR3: CASSVETANYGYTF
D: -; V: TRBV30; size: few; J: TRBJ2-7; DNA: TGTGCCTGGAAGCGGGACAGGACCTACGAGCAGTACTTC; CDR3: CAWKRDRTYEQYF
D: -; V: TRBV15; size: -; J: TRBJ2-2; DNA: TGTGTCACCAGCACCTCCAGGGGAGACACCGGGGAGCTGTTTTTT; CDR3: CVTSTSRGDTGELFF
D: -; V: TRBV20-1; size: many; J: TRBJ2-5; DNA: TGCAGTGCAAACATTCGATCAGGGGACCAAGAGACCCAGTACTTC; CDR3: CSANIRSGDQETQYF